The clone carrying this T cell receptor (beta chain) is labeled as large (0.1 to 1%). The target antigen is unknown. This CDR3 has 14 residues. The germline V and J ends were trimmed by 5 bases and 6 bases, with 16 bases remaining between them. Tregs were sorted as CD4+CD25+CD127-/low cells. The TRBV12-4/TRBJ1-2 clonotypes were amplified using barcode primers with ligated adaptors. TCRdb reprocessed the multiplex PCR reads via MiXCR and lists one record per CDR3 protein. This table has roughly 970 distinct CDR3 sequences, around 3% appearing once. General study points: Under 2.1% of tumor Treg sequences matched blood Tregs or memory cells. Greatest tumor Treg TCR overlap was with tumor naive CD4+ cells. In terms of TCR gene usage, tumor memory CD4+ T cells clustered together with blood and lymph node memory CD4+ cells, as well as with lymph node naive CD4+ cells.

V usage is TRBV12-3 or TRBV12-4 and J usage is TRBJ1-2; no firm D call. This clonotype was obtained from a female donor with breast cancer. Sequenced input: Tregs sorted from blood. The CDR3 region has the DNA TGTGCCAGCAGTCCCGGACCGACTGTTGATGGCTACACCTTC. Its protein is CASSPGPTVDGYTF.